This T cell receptor (beta chain) was found in a study of PD-L1 blockade in urothelial cancer. The overall study: From 0 to 3 prior chemotherapy regimens had been given to the patients. Blood was subjected to analysis at 3 weeks (second dose) and 6 weeks following treatment start.

Sequenced by immunoSEQ multiplex PCR; TCRdb stores in-frame clones only, minus some. The data show under 95,000 clones, 84% seen once. This clone has more than one count but fewer than ten. Its antigen remains unknown. Whole-study findings and limits: A pretreatment blood TCR clonality that fell below the median predicted better progression-free and overall survival.

The time point was: pretreatment peripheral blood. Each patient's cancer was a locally advanced or metastatic urothelial carcinoma. This TCR came from a woman in her 70s with urothelial cancer. The sample here was PBMCs, taken around atezolizumab (anti-PD-L1) treatment.

Here the CDR3 reads CAWGTSGGTDTQYF. The CDR3 DNA sequence: TGTGCCTGGGGGACTAGCGGGGGCACAGATACGCAGTATTTT. V and J are TRBV30 and TRBJ2-3, with 13 bases that match TRBD2. The CDR3 has 14 amino acids. The ends lost 5 bases at V and 1 base at J; junction bases unmatched: 0. Germline loops: CDR1 GTSNPN, CDR2 SVGIG (reference sequence).